The clone carrying this T cell receptor beta chain came up a few times. The sample has other DNA sequences that encode this CDR3 too. Primers included in the PCR were 60 Vbeta and 13 Jbeta primers. Only in-frame clones appear in the TCRdb table, and some are missing; sequencing was by immunoSEQ multiplex PCR. The data contain hundreds of thousands of clones, approximately 82% of them singletons. This entry belongs to a study of cytomegalovirus exposure and HLA in healthy donors. V lost 0 bases and J lost 2, with 10 bases in between. CDR1 is LNHNV, CDR2 YYDKDF, per germline (reference sequence). The CDR3 sequence is 15 residues long.

This sequence was found in a young man in good health and CMV-seronegative. The chain links TRBV15 to TRBJ2-5, with D unclear. Sequencing used PBMCs. The CDR3 here is CATSRDGGSQETQYF. The CDR3 nucleotides are TGTGCCACCAGCAGAGATGGCGGCAGTCAAGAGACCCAGTACTTC.